The present TCR beta chain was sequenced within a study of blood T cells in healthy people across ages. A word on this clonotype: Its antigen is undetermined.

In each sample, at least 6.5 million PBMCs were isolated. With each sample, at least 5 micrograms of total RNA were extracted. Study-wide points: Changes seen in expanded clonotypes were possibly confounded by donor CMV status left unknown. There were more naive CD4+ cells and higher diversity in long-lived donors than in aged donors.

Sample-barcoded 5' priming and a J-beta primer mix drove a second PCR of about 6 to 12 cycles. A single record per CDR3 protein comes from TCRdb applying MiXCR to the 5' RACE reads. Seen here are 700,000 to 1,000,000 distinct CDR3 sequences, 44% observed once, and the top ten hold roughly 18%. This clonotype originated in a man in his fifties or sixties in good health. The sample comprised blood.

The CDR3 sequence is CASSITSGNQPQHF. In DNA form, the CDR3 reads TGTGCCAGCAGTATAACCTCGGGCAATCAGCCCCAGCATTTT. V and J are TRBV2 and TRBJ1-5; the D is unclear. This CDR3 spans 14 amino acids. Trimming took 5 bases from V and 2 from J, leaving 10 bases between them. Germline CDR1 and CDR2: SNHLY and FYNNEI.